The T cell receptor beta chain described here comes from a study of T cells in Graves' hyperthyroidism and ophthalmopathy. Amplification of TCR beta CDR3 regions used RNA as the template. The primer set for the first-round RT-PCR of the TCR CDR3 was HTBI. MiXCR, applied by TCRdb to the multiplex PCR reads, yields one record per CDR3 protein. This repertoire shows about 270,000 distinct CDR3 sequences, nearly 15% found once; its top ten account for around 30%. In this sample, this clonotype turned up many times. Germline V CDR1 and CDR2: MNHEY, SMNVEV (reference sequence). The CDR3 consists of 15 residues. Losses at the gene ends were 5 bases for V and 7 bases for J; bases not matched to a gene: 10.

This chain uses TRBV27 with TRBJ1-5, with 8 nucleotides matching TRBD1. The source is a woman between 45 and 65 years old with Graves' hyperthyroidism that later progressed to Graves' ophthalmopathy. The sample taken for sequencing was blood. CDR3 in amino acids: CASSPRTGFEQPQHF. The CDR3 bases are TGTGCCAGCAGTCCCCGGACAGGGTTCGAGCAGCCCCAGCATTTT.